These 12 T cell receptor beta chains share one sample of origin, sequenced in a study of a mutant IDH1 vaccine in newly diagnosed glioma. Profiling relied on immunoSEQ multiplex PCR, and the TCRdb table lists in-frame clones only, not all of them. The sample consists of under 35,000 clones, about 70% of them appearing once. No antigen has been identified for these receptors. Sample time point: week 35, safety follow-up. Each vaccine dose was 300 ug of mutant IDH1 20-mer peptide, with topical imiquimod. The specimen was PBMCs, collected from a glioma patient whose treatment included an IDH1 peptide vaccine. The receptors derive from a man in his fifties with glioma.

CDR3 coding DNA: TGTGCCAGCTCACCATCTCGGGTTCGTCCGGATTCACCCCTCCACTTT. Amino acids: CASSPSRVRPDSPLHF. This chain links TRBV18 with TRBJ1-6; D is undetermined. Germline CDR1 and CDR2: KGHSH and LQKENI. V was clipped by 2 bases and J by 8 bases, with 16 bases between them. The CDR3 contains 16 residues.

The chain links TRBV7-3 to TRBJ2-5, with 7 positions matching TRBD2. The CDR3 extends over 14 amino acids. J was trimmed by 4 bases and V by 8 bases; bases with no gene match: 10. Germline V gene data show CDR1 as SGHTA and CDR2 as FQGTGA. The CDR3 is CASAVGGFGETQYF. The CDR3 nucleotides read TGTGCCAGCGCCGTGGGGGGGTTTGGAGAGACCCAGTACTTC. Full variable domain (missing parts from reference TRBV7-3 and TRBJ2-5): GAGVSQTPSNKVTEKGKYVELRCDPISGHTALYWYRQSLGQGPEFLIYFQGTGAADDSGLPNDRFFAVRPEGSVSTLKIQRTERGDSAVYLCASAVGGFGETQYFGPGTRLLVL.

The chain has TRBV20-1 and TRBJ1-2; no definite D call. Trimming removed 3 bases at V and 8 bases at J, with 10 bases between. The CDR3 has 11 amino acids. CDR1 and CDR2 (germline): DFQATT, SNEGSKA (reference sequence). The CDR3 sequence: CSASGSGGYTF. As DNA, the CDR3 is TGCAGTGCTAGCGGGTCCGGGGGCTACACCTTC.

The chain uses TRBV19 and TRBJ1-5; the D is unclear. This CDR3 has 13 residues. In germline, CDR1 is LNHDA, CDR2 SQIVND (reference sequence). Trimming took 3 bases from V and 3 from J, leaving 6 bases between them. The CDR3 region is CASSIRDNQPQHF. CDR3 DNA sequence: TGTGCCAGTAGTATTAGGGACAATCAGCCCCAGCATTTT.

The chain has TRBV4-1 and TRBJ1-6; the D is unclear. The CDR3 sequence is 14 residues long. V was clipped by 1 base and J by 9 bases, with 10 bases between them. Looked up from germline, CDR1 is MGHRA and CDR2 is YSYEKL. This CDR3 is CASSQGLGLSPLHF. CDR3 coding DNA: TGCGCCAGCAGCCAAGGTTTAGGGCTTTCACCCCTCCACTTT.

This chain joins TRBV5-6 and TRBJ2-1; D remains ambiguous. CDR1 and CDR2 (germline): SGHDT, YYEEEE. This CDR3 contains 15 residues. Trimming pared 2 bases from V and 1 base from J, leaving 10 bases between. CDR3 DNA sequence: TGTGCCAGCAGCTTTTCAAAACAATCCTACAATGAGCAGTTCTTC. Translating it yields CASSFSKQSYNEQFF.

The V call is TRBV2, the J call TRBJ2-3; D is unclear. Trimming cost V 6 bases and J 1 base, with 8 bases left between them. Germline V CDR1 and CDR2: SNHLY, FYNNEI. The length of the CDR3 is 13 residues. The CDR3 coding sequence is TGTGCCAGCAGCCCTTTCGGCACAGATACGCAGTATTTT. Translation gives CASSPFGTDTQYF.

This rearrangement joins TRBV5-6 to TRBJ1-6; tentatively, D is TRBD1 (6 bases). Germline lookup yields CDR1 SGHDT and CDR2 YYEEEE. Trimming stripped 0 bases from V and 10 bases from J, with 11 bases between. The CDR3 has 14 amino acids. CDR3 coding DNA: TGTGCCAGCAGCTTGGAGGGGGACCTATCACCCCTCCACTTT. Residues: CASSLEGDLSPLHF.

A few counts support this clone. This chain connects TRBV19 to TRBJ1-1; 11 positions match TRBD1. From germline, CDR1 is LNHDA and CDR2 SQIVND (reference sequence). The CDR3 covers 14 residues. V trimming: 2 bases; J trimming: 6 bases; junction bases outside the gene matches: 2. CDR3 coding DNA: TGTGCCAGTAGTATACGGACAGGGGGCCCTGAAGCTTTCTTT. This translates into CASSIRTGGPEAFF.

The rearrangement joins TRBV19 to TRBJ2-2; no definite D call. Between the trimmed V and J ends, which lost 1 base and 4 bases, there was a span of 16 bases. The CDR3 is 17 residues long. The germline V gene has CDR1 LNHDA and CDR2 SQIVND (reference sequence). CDR3 loop: CASSIATAILGTGELFF. DNA of the CDR3: TGTGCCAGTAGTATAGCTACAGCGATACTGGGCACCGGGGAGCTGTTTTTT.

The gene calls are TRBV4-2 and TRBJ2-3, with D perhaps matching TRBD2 (6 bases). Germline V lookup: CDR1 LGHNA, CDR2 YNFKEQ. V shed 1 base and J shed 2 bases, with 10 bases lying between them. CDR3 length: 15 amino acids. The CDR3 sequence is CASSQGTGDTDTQYF. DNA of the CDR3: TGTGCCAGCAGCCAAGGTACGGGGGACACAGATACGCAGTATTTT.

V usage is TRBV5-8 and J usage is TRBJ1-3, with D unresolved. Germline CDR1 and CDR2: SGHTS and YDEGEE. The CDR3 is made up of 13 amino acids. With 5 bases removed from V and 0 bases from J, the gap between germline ends came to 6 bases. The CDR3, as DNA: TGTGCCAGCAGTGTTGCCTCTGGAAACACCATATATTTT. Translation gives CASSVASGNTIYF. Drawing the rest from reference TRBV5-8 and TRBJ1-3, the complete variable domain is EAGVTQSPTHLIKTRGQQATLRCSPISGHTSVYWYQQALGLGLQFLLWYDEGEERNRGNFPPRFSGRQFPNYSSELNVNALELEDSALYLCASSVASGNTIYFGEGSWLTVV.